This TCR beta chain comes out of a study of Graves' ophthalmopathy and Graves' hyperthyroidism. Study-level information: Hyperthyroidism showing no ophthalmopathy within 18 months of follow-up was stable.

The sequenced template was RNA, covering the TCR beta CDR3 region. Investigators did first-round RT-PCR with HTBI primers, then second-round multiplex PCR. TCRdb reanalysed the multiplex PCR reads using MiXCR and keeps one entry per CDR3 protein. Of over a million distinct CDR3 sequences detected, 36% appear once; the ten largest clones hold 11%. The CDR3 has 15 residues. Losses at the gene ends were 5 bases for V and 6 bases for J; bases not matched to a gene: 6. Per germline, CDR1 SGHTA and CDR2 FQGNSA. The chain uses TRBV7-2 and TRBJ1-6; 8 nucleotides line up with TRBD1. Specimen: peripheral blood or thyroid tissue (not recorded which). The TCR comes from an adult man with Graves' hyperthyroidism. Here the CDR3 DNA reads TGTGCCAGCAGCCCAGGGGGCAGGAGTAATTCACCCCTCCACTTT. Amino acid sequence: CASSPGGRSNSPLHF.